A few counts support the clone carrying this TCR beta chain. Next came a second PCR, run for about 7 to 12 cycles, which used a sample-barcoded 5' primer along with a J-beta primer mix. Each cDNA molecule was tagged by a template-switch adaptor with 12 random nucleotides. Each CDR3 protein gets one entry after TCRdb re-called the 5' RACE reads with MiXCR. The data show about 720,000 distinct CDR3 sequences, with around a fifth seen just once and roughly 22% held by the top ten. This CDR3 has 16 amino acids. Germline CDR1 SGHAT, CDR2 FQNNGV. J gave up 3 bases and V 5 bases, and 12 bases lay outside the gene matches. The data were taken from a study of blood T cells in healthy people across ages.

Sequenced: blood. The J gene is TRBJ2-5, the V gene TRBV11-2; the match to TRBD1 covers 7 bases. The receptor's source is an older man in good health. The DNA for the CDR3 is TGTGCCAGCAGCCCAGGGGGATTAAGGGGGAAAGAGACCCAGTACTTC. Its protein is CASSPGGLRGKETQYF.